This T cell receptor beta chain was captured in a study of identical twins. Template switching created a universal primer site, and the cDNA included unique molecular identifiers. TCRdb reanalysed the 5' RACE reads using MiXCR and keeps one entry per CDR3 protein. Among 300,000 to 350,000 distinct CDR3 sequences, 10% to 15% were seen once, and the ten largest hold 7.2%. Notes on the study in general: Weaker excess twin sharing was seen among beta out-of-frame sequences. Insertions ran lower in abundant cord blood beta clonotypes, though not in memory repertoires.

This clonotype was picked up a small number of times. The antigen remains unidentified. V was trimmed by 1 base and J by 3 bases, leaving 7 bases between them. This CDR3 is built from 13 residues. Germline V gives CDR1 SQVTM, CDR2 ANQGSEA. The same specimen was also included in a second study, on yellow fever vaccine responses in identical twins.

The TCR comes from a woman younger than 35 in good health. J is TRBJ2-1 and V is TRBV29-1, with D tentatively TRBD1 (5 bases). Sequenced: CD8+ T cells sorted from blood. CDR3 sequence reads: CSVEGQGYNEQFF. The CDR3 coding sequence is TGCAGCGTTGAAGGCCAGGGCTACAATGAGCAGTTCTTC.